The 21 T cell receptor beta chains in this list originate from one sample, sequenced in a study of prognosis after radiotherapy for stage I lung cancer. From genomic DNA, TCR beta CDR3 was amplified by two-round multiplex PCR. For every TRBV and TRBJ gene, a specific primer was used in first-round PCR. TCRdb analysed the multiplex PCR reads with MiXCR anew, one entry per CDR3 protein. The profile shows roughly 17,000 distinct CDR3 sequences, roughly 47% of them singletons. The sequencing here drew on PBMCs, taken before or after stereotactic body radiation therapy (not recorded which). The receptors originated from a donor of 50 years or more with non-small cell lung cancer.

This clonotype was seen repeatedly, ten times or more. The chain links TRBV20-1 to TRBJ1-5; D gene ambiguous. Germline CDR1 DFQATT, CDR2 SNEGSKA (reference sequence). The length of the CDR3 is 15 residues. The CDR3 DNA reads TGCAGCCCCGCCGGGCTGAAGGCTGGGTTTGAGCCCCAGCATTTT. Protein sequence: CSPAGLKAGFEPQHF.

Turning to this clonotype: A far larger clone is just one base off, so this is likely a read error. The rearrangement links TRBV6-4 to TRBJ2-7; 14 nucleotides match TRBD2. Losses at the gene ends were 10 bases for V and 4 bases for J; bases not matched to a gene: 15. Germline CDR1 and CDR2: MRHNA and SNTAGT. This CDR3 region has 17 residues. CDR3 DNA: TGTGCCATCATTAGAACCGGGACTAGCGGGAGTAAGTACGAGCAGTACTTC. This sequence encodes CAIIRTGTSGSKYEQYF.

This clonotype came up many times. The chain has TRBV4-2 and TRBJ2-7; possible D gene TRBD1, 5 bases. Germline CDR1 and CDR2: LGHNA and YNFKEQ. The V and J ends lost 5 bases and 7 bases respectively, with 15 bases between them. The CDR3 has 13 residues. CDR3 nucleotide sequence: TGTGCCAGCAGCTCAAGCAGGGTAGAGGAGCAGTACTTC. Encoded protein: CASSSSRVEEQYF.

This clonotype occurred many times. The chain links TRBV20-1 to TRBJ2-1, with 14 bases matching TRBD2. Per the germline V gene, CDR1 is DFQATT and CDR2 is SNEGSKA (reference sequence). The ends lost 4 bases at V and 8 bases at J; junction bases unmatched: 7. The CDR3 is made up of 15 amino acids. CDR3 DNA sequence: TGCAGTGCTATCTCCGGACTAGCGGGGGGCGATGAGCAGTTCTTC. Translating gives CSAISGLAGGDEQFF.

This clonotype was seen at least ten times. CDR3 DNA: TGTGCCAGCAGCCAGGCAACGGACGATCTTTCACCCCTCCACTTT. This translates into CASSQATDDLSPLHF. This sequence joins TRBV7-9 and TRBJ1-6; no definite D call. The CDR3 totals 15 residues. Trimming removed 5 bases from V and 9 bases from J, with 17 bases in between. Per the germline V gene, CDR1 is SEHNR and CDR2 is FQNEAQ (reference sequence).

About this clonotype itself: It is likely a read error: a sequence one base away is far more abundant. This rearrangement joins TRBV28 to TRBJ2-2; D is unclear. The CDR3 has 14 residues. Looked up from germline, CDR1 is MDHEN and CDR2 is SYDVKM. CDR3 protein: CASSVLHSTVELFF. The CDR3 coding sequence is TGTGCCAGCAGTGTATTACACAGCACCGTGGAGCTGTTTTTT.

The chain couples TRBV15 to TRBJ1-6; D not resolved. V shed 6 bases and J shed 7 bases, with 10 bases lying between them. The CDR3 has 13 residues. Germline CDR1 reads LNHNV; CDR2 reads YYDKDF (reference sequence). CDR3 DNA: TGTGCCACCAGTTCAACAGAGAATTCACCCCTCCACTTT. Protein sequence: CATSSTENSPLHF.

This clonotype was counted many times. This rearrangement joins TRBV18 to TRBJ1-5; TRBD1 aligns across 8 bases. Germline V gene data show CDR1 as KGHSH and CDR2 as LQKENI. V shed 3 bases and J 2 bases; nucleotides not matched to a gene: 0. The length of the CDR3 is 14 residues. In nucleotides, the CDR3 is TGTGCCAGCTCACCGGGACAGGGCAATCAGCCCCAGCATTTT. It specifies CASSPGQGNQPQHF.

This clonotype was detected ten times or more. The V and J genes are TRBV5-1 and TRBJ2-3, with D tentatively TRBD1 (6 bases). Germline-derived CDR1 and CDR2 are SGHRS and YFSETQ. Trimming left V 4 bases short and J 4 bases short, with 16 bases between. The CDR3 extends over 15 amino acids. DNA of the CDR3: TGCGCCAGCAGCCTGGGGACACTTGGAGCAGATACGCAGTATTTT. The encoded protein is CASSLGTLGADTQYF.

By frequency in the sample, this clonotype is medium-sized (0.01 to 0.1%). The chain recombines TRBV6-5 with TRBJ1-2, with 8 bases identical to TRBD1. This CDR3 has 16 residues. V was clipped by 3 bases and J by 5 bases; unmatched bases: 11. Germline V gives CDR1 MNHEY, CDR2 SVGAGI. The CDR3 nucleotides read TGTGCCAGCAGTTATGGGACAGGCAGGGGGATATATGGCTACACCTTC. Translating gives CASSYGTGRGIYGYTF.

J is TRBJ2-1 and V is TRBV7-6, with D possibly matching TRBD2 (5 bases). The CDR3 spans 12 residues. Per the germline V gene, CDR1 is SGHVS and CDR2 is FNYEAQ. V was trimmed by 3 bases and J by 9 bases, leaving 9 bases between them. The CDR3 loop is CASSFKAGEQFF. The CDR3 DNA reads TGTGCCAGCAGCTTTAAGGCGGGTGAGCAGTTCTTC.

In regard to this clonotype: Compared with germline, one end of the junction differs, possibly owing to a read error. CDR3 amino acids: CASSLSSRSYNEQLF. DNA of the CDR3: TGTGCCAGCAGTTTATCAAGTAGATCCTACAATGAGCAGTTATTC. V and J are TRBV28 and TRBJ2-1; D ambiguous. This CDR3 region has 15 residues. Germline assignment: CDR1 MDHEN and CDR2 SYDVKM. Full variable domain (outside the CDR3, taken from reference TRBV28 and TRBJ2-1): DVKVTQSSRYLVKRTGEKVFLECVQDMDHENMFWYRQDPGLGLRLIYFSYDVKMKEKGDIPEGYSVSREKKERFSLILESASTNQTSMYLCASSLSSRSYNEQLFGPGTRLTVL.

This clonotype occurred many times. The chain carries TRBV9 and TRBJ2-7; 9 nucleotides align to TRBD1. This CDR3 has 15 amino acids. Germline V lookup: CDR1 SGDLS, CDR2 YYNGEE. Trimming cost V 3 bases and J 5 bases; bases outside gene matches: 9. CDR3 in amino acids: CASSAKGQGAHEQYF. CDR3 sequence (DNA): TGTGCCAGCAGCGCGAAGGGACAGGGAGCCCACGAGCAGTACTTC.

Remarks on this clonotype: A far larger clone is just one base off, so this is likely a read error. The chain has TRBV27 and TRBJ1-1; 7 nucleotides agree with TRBD1. Losses at the gene ends were 5 bases for V and 4 bases for J; bases not matched to a gene: 10. There are 15 residues in the CDR3. Germline values: CDR1 MNHEY, CDR2 SMNVEV (reference sequence). The CDR3 region is CASSRPGQWGTEAFF. The CDR3 nucleotides read TGTGCCAGCAGTCGGCCGGGACAGTGGGGCACTGAAGCTTTCTTT.

This clonotype was counted once. A junction end diverges from the germline sequence, so it may reflect a read error. The chain recombines TRBV6-1 with TRBJ2-7; 9 bases agree with TRBD1. The CDR3 is made up of 15 amino acids. Germline V gene data show CDR1 as MNHNS and CDR2 as SASEGT. The CDR3 reads CAIPGQGGKTYEQYF. For the CDR3, the DNA is TGCGCCATCCCGGGACAGGGAGGAAAAACCTACGAGCAGTACTTC.

V gene TRBV2 combines with J gene TRBJ2-7; tentative D call: TRBD1 (5 bases). Germline values: CDR1 SNHLY, CDR2 FYNNEI. Deletions cut 6 bases from V and 4 bases from J, with 22 bases between. The CDR3 loop spans 16 amino acids. CDR3 sequence reads: CASRQFQGTNKYEQYF. The CDR3 DNA sequence: TGTGCCAGCAGGCAATTCCAGGGAACTAACAAATACGAGCAGTACTTC.

This clonotype was detected many times. The rearrangement links TRBV6-1 to TRBJ1-2; a weak D match, TRBD1 (6 bases). This CDR3 region has 14 residues. In germline, CDR1 is MNHNS, CDR2 SASEGT. Trimming stripped 7 bases from V and 6 bases from J, with 18 bases between. For the CDR3, the DNA is TGTGCCAGCATGGCCGAGGGGGGCCCCCATGGCTACACCTTC. Translating it yields CASMAEGGPHGYTF.

This clonotype has a handful of counts. A much larger clone lies a single base off, so this may be a read error. This rearrangement joins TRBV6-1 to TRBJ2-5, with D perhaps matching TRBD1 (6 bases). Germline V lookup: CDR1 MNHNS, CDR2 SASEGT. There are 14 residues in the CDR3. V lost 4 bases, J lost 3 bases, and 12 bases lay in between. The DNA for the CDR3 is TGTGCCAGCAGTGTCTACAGGGTTGAAGAGACCCAGTACTTC. This translates into CASSVYRVEETQYF.

This clonotype has a count of ten or more. The rearrangement links TRBV7-8 to TRBJ2-1; TRBD1 is a possible D gene (6 bases). The CDR3 sequence is 15 residues long. Per germline, CDR1 SGHVS and CDR2 FQNEAQ. V lost 1 base to trimming and J lost 8 bases, with 15 bases between them. CDR3 sequence (DNA): TGTGCCAGCAGCTTAGTGGGGGCCCGAGGGGATGAGCAGTTCTTC. It translates to CASSLVGARGDEQFF.

As concerns this clonotype: A junction end diverges from the germline sequence, so it may reflect a read error. The chain uses TRBV6-9 and TRBJ2-2, with D perhaps TRBD1 (5 bases). The CDR3 has 14 amino acids. Germline-derived CDR1 and CDR2 are MNHGY and SVAAGI. The CDR3 DNA follows: TGTGCCACCAGTTACGGACATAACACCGGGGAGCTGTTTTTT. This gives the protein CATSYGHNTGELFF.

On this clonotype itself: This may be a read error, as it is one base from a much larger clone. V and J are TRBV2 and TRBJ2-1, with 8 nucleotides matching TRBD1. The CDR3 spans 14 residues. The V and J ends lost 7 bases and 9 bases, in that order; junction bases with no gene match: 11. Germline CDR1 SNHLY, CDR2 FYNNEI. DNA of the CDR3: TGTGCCAGCATCGTCGGACAGGGTCATACTGAGCAGTTCTTC. It translates to CASIVGQGHTEQFF.